There are a few counts of the clone carrying this TCR beta chain. The data derive from a study of Ad26.COV2.S vaccination and SARS-CoV-2 variants. Only in-frame clones appear in the TCRdb table, and some are missing; sequencing was by immunoSEQ multiplex PCR. The sample has 440,000 or so clones, about 92% seen once. The treatment here: over 15 received Ad26.COV2.S at low or high dose, single or two shots; 5 received placebo; per-sample allocation not given. Material that was analyzed had been drawn on day 63 after the first vaccine or placebo injection. The length of the CDR3 is 13 residues. V was trimmed by 2 bases and J by 7 bases, leaving 11 bases between them. Germline V gene data show CDR1 as MGHDK and CDR2 as SYGVNS.

This chain links TRBV25-1 with TRBJ1-2; a possible D gene is TRBD1 (6 bases). The receptor's source is a person between 18 and 59 years old who received the Ad26.COV2.S COVID-19 vaccine or a placebo. This material consisted of peripheral blood, taken in a trial of Ad26.COV2.S vaccine versus placebo. In DNA form, the CDR3 reads TGTGCCAGCAGTGAAAACGACAGGAGTGGCTACACCTTC. Its protein product is CASSENDRSGYTF.